This T cell receptor (beta chain) is from a study of blood T cell repertoires in COVID-19. TCRdb keeps only in-frame clones here, not all; method: immunoSEQ multiplex PCR. Of approximately 300,000 clones in the sample, around 90% are singletons; the top ten hold approximately 6%. This clonotype was obtained from a woman between 50 and 59 years old with COVID-19, enrolled during active disease. The sample was peripheral blood.

The CDR3, as DNA: TGCGCCAGCAGCCCAAAGGCGGGACAGGGGGTCTATGGCTACACCTTC. As protein: CASSPKAGQGVYGYTF. The chain carries TRBV5-1 and TRBJ1-2; TRBD1 matches 11 bases. Germline values: CDR1 SGHRS, CDR2 YFSETQ. V lost 4 bases and J lost 4; bases outside the gene matches: 9. CDR3 length: 16 residues.